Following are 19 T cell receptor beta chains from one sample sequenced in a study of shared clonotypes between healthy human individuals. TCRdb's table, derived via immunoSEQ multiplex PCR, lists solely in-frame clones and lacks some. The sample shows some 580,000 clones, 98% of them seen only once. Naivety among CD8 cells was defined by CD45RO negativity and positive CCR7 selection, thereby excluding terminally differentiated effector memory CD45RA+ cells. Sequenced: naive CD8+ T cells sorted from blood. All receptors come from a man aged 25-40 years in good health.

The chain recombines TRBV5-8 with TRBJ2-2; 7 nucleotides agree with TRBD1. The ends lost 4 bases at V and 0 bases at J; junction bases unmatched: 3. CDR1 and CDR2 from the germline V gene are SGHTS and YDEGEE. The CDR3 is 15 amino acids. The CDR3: CASSPGTANTGELFF. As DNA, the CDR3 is TGTGCCAGCAGCCCCGGGACAGCGAACACCGGGGAGCTGTTTTTT. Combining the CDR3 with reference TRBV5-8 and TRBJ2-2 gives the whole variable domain EAGVTQSPTHLIKTRGQQATLRCSPISGHTSVYWYQQALGLGLQFLLWYDEGEERNRGNFPPRFSGRQFPNYSSELNVNALELEDSALYLCASSPGTANTGELFFGEGSRLTVL.

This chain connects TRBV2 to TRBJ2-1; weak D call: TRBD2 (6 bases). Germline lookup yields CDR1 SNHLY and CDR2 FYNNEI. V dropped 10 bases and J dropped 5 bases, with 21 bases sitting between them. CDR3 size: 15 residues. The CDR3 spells CATTFPGTGDNEQFF. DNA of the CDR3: TGTGCCACCACGTTCCCGGGGACTGGAGACAATGAGCAGTTCTTC.

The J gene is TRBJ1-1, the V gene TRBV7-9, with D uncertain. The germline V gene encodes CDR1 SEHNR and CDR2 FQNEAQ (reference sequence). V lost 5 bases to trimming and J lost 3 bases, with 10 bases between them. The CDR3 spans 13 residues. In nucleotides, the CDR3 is TGTGCCAGCAGCCCCCCCGCAGACACTGAAGCTTTCTTT. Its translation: CASSPPADTEAFF.

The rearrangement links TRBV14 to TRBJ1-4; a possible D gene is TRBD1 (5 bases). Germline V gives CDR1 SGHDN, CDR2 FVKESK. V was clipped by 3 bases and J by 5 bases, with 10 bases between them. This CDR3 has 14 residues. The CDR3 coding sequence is TGTGCCAGCAGCCACCGGGGCCAAAATGAAAAACTGTTTTTT. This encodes CASSHRGQNEKLFF.

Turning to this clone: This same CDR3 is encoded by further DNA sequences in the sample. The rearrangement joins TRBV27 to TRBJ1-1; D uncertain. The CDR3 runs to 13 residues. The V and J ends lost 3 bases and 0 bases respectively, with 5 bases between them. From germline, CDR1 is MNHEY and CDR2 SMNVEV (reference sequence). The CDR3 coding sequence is TGTGCCAGCAGTTTGGGTATGAACACTGAAGCTTTCTTT. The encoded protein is CASSLGMNTEAFF.

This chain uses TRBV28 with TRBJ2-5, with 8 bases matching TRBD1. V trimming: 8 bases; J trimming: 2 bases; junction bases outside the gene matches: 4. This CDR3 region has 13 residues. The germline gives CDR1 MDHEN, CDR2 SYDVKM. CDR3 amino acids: CASGRTGQETQYF. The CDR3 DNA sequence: TGTGCCAGCGGGAGGACAGGGCAAGAGACCCAGTACTTC.

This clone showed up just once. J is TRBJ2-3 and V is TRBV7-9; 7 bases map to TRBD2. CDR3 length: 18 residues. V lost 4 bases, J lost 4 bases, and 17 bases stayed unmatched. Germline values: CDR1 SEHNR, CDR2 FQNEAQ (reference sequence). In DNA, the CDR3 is TGTGCCAGCAGCTCCCCGGGGTTGCGGCGGGAGATGGCAGATACGCAGTATTTT. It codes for CASSSPGLRREMADTQYF.

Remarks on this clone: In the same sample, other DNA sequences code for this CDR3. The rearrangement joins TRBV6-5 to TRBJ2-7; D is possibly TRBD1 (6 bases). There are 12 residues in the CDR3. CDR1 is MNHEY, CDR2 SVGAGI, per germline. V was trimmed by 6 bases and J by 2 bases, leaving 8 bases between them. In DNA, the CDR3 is TGTGCCAGCAGCCCAGGGGCCTACGAGCAGTACTTC. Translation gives CASSPGAYEQYF.

The CDR3 DNA follows: TGTGCCAGCAGCTTACCCCCCGGAGGCCCCGACGGGGACCAAGAGACCCAGTACTTC. It codes for CASSLPPGGPDGDQETQYF. This chain joins TRBV7-8 and TRBJ2-5, with D possibly TRBD2 on 5 matching bases. Germline V gene data show CDR1 as SGHVS and CDR2 as FQNEAQ. This CDR3 is built from 19 residues. V was clipped by 2 bases and J by 0 bases, with 22 bases between them.

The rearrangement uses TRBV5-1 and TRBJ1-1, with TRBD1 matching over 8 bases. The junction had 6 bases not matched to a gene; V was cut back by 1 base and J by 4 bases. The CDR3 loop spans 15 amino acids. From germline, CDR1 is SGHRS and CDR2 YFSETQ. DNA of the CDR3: TGCGCCAGCAGCTTGTCAAGACAGGGGTTCACTGAAGCTTTCTTT. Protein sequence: CASSLSRQGFTEAFF.

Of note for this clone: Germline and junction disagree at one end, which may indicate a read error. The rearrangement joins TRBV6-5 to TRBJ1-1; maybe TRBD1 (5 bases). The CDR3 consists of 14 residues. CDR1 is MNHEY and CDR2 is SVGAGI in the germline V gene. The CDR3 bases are TGTGTCAGCGGACACCACCGGTTGGTCACTGAAGCTTTCTTT. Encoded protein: CVSGHHRLVTEAFF.

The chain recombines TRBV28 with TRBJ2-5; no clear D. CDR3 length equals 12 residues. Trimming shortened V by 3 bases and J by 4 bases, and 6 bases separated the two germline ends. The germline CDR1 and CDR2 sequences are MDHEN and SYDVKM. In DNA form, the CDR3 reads TGTGCCAGCAGTTTTCCCCGAGAGACCCAGTACTTC. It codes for CASSFPRETQYF.

CDR3 coding DNA: TGTGCCAGCAGCCCGCCGGGAGTACGGTATGAGACCCAGTACTTC. As protein: CASSPPGVRYETQYF. The V and J genes are TRBV7-9 and TRBJ2-5, with a weak D call TRBD2 (6 bases). This CDR3 has 15 amino acids. The germline CDR1 and CDR2 sequences are SEHNR and FQNEAQ (reference sequence). Trimming stripped 5 bases from V and 5 bases from J, with 18 bases between.

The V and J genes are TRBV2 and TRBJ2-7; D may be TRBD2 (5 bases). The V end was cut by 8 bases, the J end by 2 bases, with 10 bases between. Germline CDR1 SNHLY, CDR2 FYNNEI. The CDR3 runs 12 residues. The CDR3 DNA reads TGTGCCAGCTTCTTGGGAGCCTACGAGCAGTACTTC. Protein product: CASFLGAYEQYF.

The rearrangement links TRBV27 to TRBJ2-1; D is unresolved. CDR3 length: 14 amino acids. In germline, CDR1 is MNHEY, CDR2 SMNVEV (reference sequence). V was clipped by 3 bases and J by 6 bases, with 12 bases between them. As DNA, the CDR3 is TGTGCCAGCAGTTTGCAGAATCTGGGCAATGAGCAGTTCTTC. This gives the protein CASSLQNLGNEQFF.

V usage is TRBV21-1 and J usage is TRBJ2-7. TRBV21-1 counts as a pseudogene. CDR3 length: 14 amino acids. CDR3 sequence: CASSKLGTNYEQYF. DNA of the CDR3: TGTGCCAGCAGCAAACTAGGGACCAACTACGAGCAGTACTTC.

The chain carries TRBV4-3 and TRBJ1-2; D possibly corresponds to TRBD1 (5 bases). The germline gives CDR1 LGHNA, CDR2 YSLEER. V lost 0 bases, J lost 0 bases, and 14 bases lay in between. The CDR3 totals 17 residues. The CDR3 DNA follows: TGCGCCAGCAGCCAAGATCTCGGGACCCTAGCTAACTATGGCTACACCTTC. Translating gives CASSQDLGTLANYGYTF.

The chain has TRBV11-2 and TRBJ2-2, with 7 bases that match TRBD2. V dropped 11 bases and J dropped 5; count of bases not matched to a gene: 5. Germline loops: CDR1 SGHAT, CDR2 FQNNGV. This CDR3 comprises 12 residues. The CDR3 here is CAGRGRTGELFF. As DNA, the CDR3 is TGTGCCGGGAGGGGAAGAACCGGGGAGCTGTTTTTT.

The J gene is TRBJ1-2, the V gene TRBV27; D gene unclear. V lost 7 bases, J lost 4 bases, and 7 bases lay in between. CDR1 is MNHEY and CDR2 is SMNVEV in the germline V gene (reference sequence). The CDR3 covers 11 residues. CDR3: CASKDFYGYTF. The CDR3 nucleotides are TGTGCCAGCAAGGACTTCTATGGCTACACCTTC.